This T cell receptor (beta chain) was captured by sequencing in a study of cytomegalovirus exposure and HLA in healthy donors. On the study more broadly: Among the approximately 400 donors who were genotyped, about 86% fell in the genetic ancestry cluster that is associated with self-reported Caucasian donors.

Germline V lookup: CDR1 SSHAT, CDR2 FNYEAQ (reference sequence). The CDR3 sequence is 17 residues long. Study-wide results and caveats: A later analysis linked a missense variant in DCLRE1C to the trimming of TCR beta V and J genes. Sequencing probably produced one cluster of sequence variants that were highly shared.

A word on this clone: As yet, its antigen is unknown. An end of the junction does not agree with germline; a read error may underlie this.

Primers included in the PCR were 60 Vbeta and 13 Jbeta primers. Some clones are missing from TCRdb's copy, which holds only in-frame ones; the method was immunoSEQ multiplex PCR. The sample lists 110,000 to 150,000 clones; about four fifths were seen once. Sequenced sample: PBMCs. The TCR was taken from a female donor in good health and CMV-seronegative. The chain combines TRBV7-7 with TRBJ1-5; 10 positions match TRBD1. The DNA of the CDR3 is TGTGCTAGCAGCTCCGGGACAGGGGACGAATGTAATCAGCCCCAGCATTTT. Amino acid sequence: CASSSGTGDECNQPQHF.